Shown below are 27 T cell receptor beta chains from a single sample sequenced in a study of cytomegalovirus exposure and HLA in healthy donors. Primers included in the PCR were 60 Vbeta and 13 Jbeta primers. Method: immunoSEQ multiplex PCR; TCRdb's copy keeps in-frame clones and lacks some. The table includes 250,000 to 300,000 clones, around 90% detected once. The sample was PBMCs. The receptors shown here come from a girl aged 2-9 years in good health and CMV-seronegative.

V usage is TRBV4-2 and J usage is TRBJ2-1; 10 bases match TRBD2. The CDR3 runs to 16 residues. After removal of 4 bases from V and 8 bases from J, the junction contained 11 bases not matched to a gene. Germline lookup yields CDR1 LGHNA and CDR2 YNFKEQ. CDR3 sequence reads: CASSRVVAGGPDEQFF. CDR3 DNA sequence: TGTGCCAGCAGCCGGGTCGTAGCGGGGGGCCCCGATGAGCAGTTCTTC.

The CDR3 coding sequence is TGCGCCAGCAGCCAGGTTGGGACAGGCGGAGGCTACACCTTC. This encodes CASSQVGTGGGYTF. The chain employs TRBV4-1 and TRBJ1-2, with 8 positions matching TRBD1. The CDR3 is 14 residues long. The V segment lost 3 bases and the J segment 8 bases; nucleotides outside the gene matches: 8. The germline V gene encodes CDR1 MGHRA and CDR2 YSYEKL.

The V call is TRBV25-1, the J call TRBJ2-7; 8 positions agree with TRBD1. In germline, CDR1 is MGHDK, CDR2 SYGVNS. V dropped 4 bases and J dropped 1; count of bases not matched to a gene: 3. The CDR3 has 14 amino acids. CDR3 DNA: TGTGCCAGCAGTGTCAGGGGGCTATCCTACGAGCAGTACTTC. Translated, it gives CASSVRGLSYEQYF.

CDR3 loop: CAWSVAGGSYGYTF. The CDR3 DNA follows: TGTGCCTGGAGTGTAGCAGGGGGGAGTTATGGCTACACCTTC. The chain couples TRBV30 to TRBJ1-2; TRBD1 aligns across 7 bases. J was trimmed by 5 bases and V by 0 bases; bases with no gene match: 6. The CDR3 totals 14 residues. Germline V gives CDR1 GTSNPN, CDR2 SVGIG (reference sequence).

The V and J genes are TRBV7-9 and TRBJ1-5, with no clear D. V lost 5 bases and J 1 base, leaving 12 bases between the germline ends. This CDR3 spans 15 amino acids. CDR1 SEHNR and CDR2 FQNEAQ come from the germline V gene (reference sequence). The CDR3 reads CASSPTSWSNQPQHF. CDR3 DNA: TGTGCCAGCAGCCCAACTAGCTGGAGCAATCAGCCCCAGCATTTT.

The V and J genes are TRBV7-6 and TRBJ2-7; 9 nucleotides align to TRBD1. This CDR3 has 16 residues. CDR1 and CDR2 from the germline V gene are SGHVS and FNYEAQ. After removal of 1 base from V and 1 base from J, the junction contained 5 bases not matched to a gene. CDR3 nucleotides: TGTGCCAGCAGCTTAGTGCCCGGGACAGGGTCCTACGAGCAGTACTTC. Translated, it gives CASSLVPGTGSYEQYF. The complete variable domain, with remaining parts taken from reference TRBV7-6 and TRBJ2-7, reads GAGVSQSPRYKVTKRGQDVALRCDPISGHVSLYWYRQALGQGPEFLTYFNYEAQQDKSGLPNDRFSAERPEGSISTLTIQRTEQRDSAMYRCASSLVPGTGSYEQYFGPGTRLTVT.

The chain employs TRBV28 and TRBJ1-2; TRBD1 agrees at 7 bases. CDR3 length: 14 amino acids. CDR1 MDHEN and CDR2 SYDVKM come from the germline V gene. With V trimmed by 5 bases and J by 7 bases, 10 bases remained unmatched. The CDR3 bases are TGTGCCAGCAGTCCCGACAGGGTCAGAGCTGGCTACACCTTC. Translated: CASSPDRVRAGYTF.

The chain is built from TRBV6-5 and TRBJ2-2; 12 bases match TRBD2. The CDR3 is 16 residues long. With V trimmed by 4 bases and J by 7 bases, 7 bases remained unmatched. CDR1 is MNHEY, CDR2 SVGAGI, per germline. The CDR3 region has the DNA TGTGCCAGCAGTTTCCTAGCGGGAGGGCCAAACGGGGAGCTGTTTTTT. As protein: CASSFLAGGPNGELFF.

The chain couples TRBV2 to TRBJ2-1; TRBD2 aligns across 11 bases. With 10 bases clipped from V and 3 bases from J, the junction kept 5 bases outside the gene matches. The CDR3 sequence is 14 residues long. Looked up from germline, CDR1 is SNHLY and CDR2 is FYNNEI. CDR3 DNA: TGTGCCATTACGACTAGCGGGATCTACAATGAGCAGTTCTTC. Translating it yields CAITTSGIYNEQFF.

The chain joins TRBV30 to TRBJ2-7; a weak D match, TRBD1 (6 bases). The CDR3 is 14 residues long. Deletions cut 1 base from V and 2 bases from J, with 12 bases between. Germline V gene data show CDR1 as GTSNPN and CDR2 as SVGIG (reference sequence). The CDR3, as DNA: TGTGCCTGGAGTGCGGACAGACACCCCTACGAGCAGTACTTC. Translating gives CAWSADRHPYEQYF.

The chain carries TRBV11-2 and TRBJ2-2, with D perhaps TRBD2 (10 bases). Looked up from germline, CDR1 is SGHAT and CDR2 is FQNNGV. The CDR3 extends over 16 amino acids. The V gene lost 5 bases and the J gene lost 3 bases, with 16 bases spanning the gap. The CDR3 DNA is TGTGCCAGCAGCACTAGCGGGACAGGGCACACCGGGGAGCTGTTTTTT. Its protein product is CASSTSGTGHTGELFF.

This clone occurred once. This chain joins TRBV7-6 and TRBJ2-5, with 11 bases identical to TRBD2. V shed 6 bases, J shed 5 bases, and the junction held 11 bases outside the gene matches. This CDR3 has 16 amino acids. The germline V gene encodes CDR1 SGHVS and CDR2 FNYEAQ. As DNA, the CDR3 is TGTGCCAGCAGGGGGACTAGCGGTTCCGGGTGGGAGACCCAGTACTTC. Translated: CASRGTSGSGWETQYF. Filled out from reference TRBV7-6 and TRBJ2-5, the complete variable domain reads GAGVSQSPRYKVTKRGQDVALRCDPISGHVSLYWYRQALGQGPEFLTYFNYEAQQDKSGLPNDRFSAERPEGSISTLTIQRTEQRDSAMYRCASRGTSGSGWETQYFGPGTRLLVL.

The chain couples TRBV18 to TRBJ2-1, with 8 bases that match TRBD1. J gave up 7 bases and V 8 bases, and 10 bases lay outside the gene matches. This CDR3 is built from 14 residues. Per germline, CDR1 KGHSH and CDR2 LQKENI. The CDR3 bases are TGTGCCAGCGCACGTGGCACAGGGGGTAATGAGCAGTTCTTC. Translated: CASARGTGGNEQFF.

V and J are TRBV15 and TRBJ2-7; D not resolved. This CDR3 has 15 residues. V dropped 0 bases and J dropped 0 bases, with 9 bases sitting between them. From germline, CDR1 is LNHNV and CDR2 YYDKDF (reference sequence). CDR3 sequence: CATSRDQPSSYEQYF. The CDR3, as DNA: TGTGCCACCAGCAGAGATCAACCGAGCTCCTACGAGCAGTACTTC. Using reference TRBV15 and TRBJ2-7 for the parts outside the CDR3, the full variable domain is DAMVIQNPRYQVTQFGKPVTLSCSQTLNHNVMYWYQQKSSQAPKLLFHYYDKDFNNEADTPDNFQSRRPNTSFCFLDIRSPGLGDTAMYLCATSRDQPSSYEQYFGPGTRLTVT.

The chain is built from TRBV4-1 and TRBJ2-1; TRBD2 aligns across 15 bases. CDR3 length: 19 residues. Germline V gene data show CDR1 as MGHRA and CDR2 as YSYEKL. Trimming cost V 3 bases and J 0 bases; bases outside gene matches: 6. DNA for the CDR3: TGCGCCAGCAGCCAGGGGGGACTAGCGGGGGGCTCCTCCTACAATGAGCAGTTCTTC. Residues: CASSQGGLAGGSSYNEQFF.

The CDR3 DNA reads TGTGCCAGCAGCTTAGGTGGGGGGGAGAGGGGCTACACCTTC. Protein sequence: CASSLGGGERGYTF. This sequence joins TRBV7-8 and TRBJ1-2; D may be TRBD1 (5 bases). The CDR3 has 14 residues. Germline V gene lookup returns CDR1 SGHVS and CDR2 FQNEAQ. V was cut by 1 base and J by 8 bases, with 14 bases left in between.

The CDR3, as DNA: TGTGCCAGCAGCAAAAATCGGGGAGAGATCCCCTTTCAAAGCTCCTATAATTCACCCCTCCACTTT. Its protein is CASSKNRGEIPFQSSYNSPLHF. The chain couples TRBV21-1 to TRBJ1-6. TRBV21-1 is described as a pseudogene. The CDR3 has 22 amino acids.

The J gene is TRBJ1-3, the V gene TRBV9; D call uncertain. Trimming left V 0 bases short and J 4 bases short, with 8 bases between. The CDR3 runs to 14 residues. Germline CDR1 SGDLS, CDR2 YYNGEE. CDR3 DNA sequence: TGTGCCAGCAGCGTAGGGGCAGGCGGAAACACCATATATTTT. It translates to CASSVGAGGNTIYF.

The chain employs TRBV5-4 and TRBJ2-2; TRBD2 matches 8 bases. J gave up 4 bases and V 3 bases, and 2 bases lay outside the gene matches. The CDR3 has 14 residues. Germline V CDR1 and CDR2: SGHNT, YYREEE (reference sequence). DNA of the CDR3: TGTGCCAGCAGCTCCAGCGGGAGCACCGGGGAGCTGTTTTTT. Its protein product is CASSSSGSTGELFF.

This clone came up once. The CDR3 bases are TGTGCCAGCAGTGAAGCGCGGCCAGGGGGCGCGGGGGCCAACGTCCTGACTTTC. This translates into CASSEARPGGAGANVLTF. V is TRBV6-1 and J is TRBJ2-6, with TRBD1 matching over 8 bases. Trimming cost V 0 bases and J 4 bases; bases outside gene matches: 8. Germline V CDR1 and CDR2: MNHNS, SASEGT. CDR3 length: 18 amino acids.

The genes are TRBV5-4 and TRBJ2-2, with 8 bases aligning to TRBD1. Germline lookup yields CDR1 SGHNT and CDR2 YYREEE (reference sequence). With 4 bases clipped from V and 1 base from J, the junction kept 6 bases outside the gene matches. The CDR3 contains 16 residues. The CDR3 DNA sequence: TGTGCCAGCAGCAGGACCGGGACAGGGAACACCGGGGAGCTGTTTTTT. Protein: CASSRTGTGNTGELFF.

This clone has only one observation. Within the sample, other DNA sequences also encode this same CDR3. The V and J genes are TRBV6-5 and TRBJ2-2; 9 bases agree with TRBD2. Trimming at V came to 5 bases and at J to 5 bases, leaving 6 bases not matched to a gene. Germline loops: CDR1 MNHEY, CDR2 SVGAGI. This CDR3 comprises 15 residues. CDR3 loop: CASSPSGKSTGELFF. In DNA, the CDR3 is TGTGCCAGCAGTCCTAGCGGGAAGAGTACCGGGGAGCTGTTTTTT.

The gene calls are TRBV5-1 and TRBJ2-1, with D uncertain. Trimming stripped 1 base from V and 7 bases from J, with 6 bases between. The CDR3 is 12 amino acids. Per germline, CDR1 SGHRS and CDR2 YFSETQ. DNA of the CDR3: TGCGCCAGCAGCTTGTCAGGAAATGAGCAGTTCTTC. Residues: CASSLSGNEQFF.

This clone was observed a handful of times. This chain links TRBV27 with TRBJ1-6; TRBD1 is a possible D gene (6 bases). V lost 4 bases, J lost 14 bases, and 21 bases lay in between. From germline, CDR1 is MNHEY and CDR2 SMNVEV (reference sequence). CDR3 length equals 15 residues. CDR3 bases: TGTGCCAGCAGTTCACAGGGCTTCGCGCGAACTACCCTCCACTTT. Protein sequence: CASSSQGFARTTLHF.

This clone turned up a few times. The genes are TRBV19 and TRBJ2-1, with TRBD2 identical over 12 bases. This CDR3 is built from 17 residues. V lost 1 base and J lost 10; bases outside the gene matches: 11. Per germline, CDR1 LNHDA and CDR2 SQIVND (reference sequence). The CDR3 loop reads CASSIGGLAGPLGEQFF. DNA for the CDR3: TGTGCCAGTAGTATAGGCGGACTAGCGGGACCTCTGGGGGAGCAGTTCTTC. The entire variable domain, with the rest obtained from reference TRBV19 and TRBJ2-1, is as follows: DGGITQSPKYLFRKEGQNVTLSCEQNLNHDAMYWYRQDPGQGLRLIYYSQIVNDFQKGDIAEGYSVSREKKESFPLTVTSAQKNPTAFYLCASSIGGLAGPLGEQFFGPGTRLTVL.

The chain couples TRBV6-6 to TRBJ2-1; TRBD1 aligns across 7 bases. V shed 4 bases and J 4 bases; nucleotides not matched to a gene: 10. The V gene's germline CDR1 is MNHNY and CDR2 SVGAGI (reference sequence). The CDR3 has 16 residues. The CDR3 nucleotides read TGTGCCAGCAGTTTAAGGCCGCAGGGGGATTACAATGAGCAGTTCTTC. Amino acid sequence: CASSLRPQGDYNEQFF.

This chain connects TRBV2 to TRBJ1-4; 7 nucleotides agree with TRBD1. Per germline, CDR1 SNHLY and CDR2 FYNNEI. This CDR3 region has 12 residues. The V gene end was trimmed by 7 bases and the J gene end by 8 bases; junction bases not matched to a gene: 4. CDR3 amino acids: CASTVQGEKLFF. For the CDR3, the DNA is TGTGCCAGCACGGTACAGGGGGAAAAACTGTTTTTT.